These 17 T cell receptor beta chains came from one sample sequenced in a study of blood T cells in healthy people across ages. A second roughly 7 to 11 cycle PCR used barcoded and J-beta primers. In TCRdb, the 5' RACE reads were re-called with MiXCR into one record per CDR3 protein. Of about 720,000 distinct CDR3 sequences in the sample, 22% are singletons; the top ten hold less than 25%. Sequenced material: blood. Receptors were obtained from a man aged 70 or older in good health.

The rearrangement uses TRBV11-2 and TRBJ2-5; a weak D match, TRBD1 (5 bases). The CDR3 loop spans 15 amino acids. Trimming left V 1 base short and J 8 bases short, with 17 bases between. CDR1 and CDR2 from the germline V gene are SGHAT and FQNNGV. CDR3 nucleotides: TGTGCCAGCAGCTTAGGACACAGGCAAAGAGAAACCCAGTACTTC. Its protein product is CASSLGHRQRETQYF.

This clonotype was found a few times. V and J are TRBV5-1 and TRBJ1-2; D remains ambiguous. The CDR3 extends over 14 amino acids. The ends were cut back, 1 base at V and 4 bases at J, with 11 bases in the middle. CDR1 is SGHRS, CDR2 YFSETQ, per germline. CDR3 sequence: CASSLNREIYGYTF. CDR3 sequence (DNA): TGCGCCAGCAGCTTGAACCGGGAGATCTATGGCTACACCTTC.

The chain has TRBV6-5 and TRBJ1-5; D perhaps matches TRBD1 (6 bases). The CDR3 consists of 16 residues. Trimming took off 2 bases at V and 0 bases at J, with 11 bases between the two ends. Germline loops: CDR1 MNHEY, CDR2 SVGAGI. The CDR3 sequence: CASSYRSRGSNQPQHF. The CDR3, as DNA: TGTGCCAGCAGTTACAGGTCCAGGGGTAGCAATCAGCCCCAGCATTTT.

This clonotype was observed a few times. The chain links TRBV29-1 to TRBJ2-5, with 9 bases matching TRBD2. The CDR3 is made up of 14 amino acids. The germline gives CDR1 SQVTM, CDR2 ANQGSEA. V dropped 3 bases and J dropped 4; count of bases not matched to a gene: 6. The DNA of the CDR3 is TGCAGCGTTGAGGCGGGACTAGCTCCAGAGACCCAGTACTTC. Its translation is CSVEAGLAPETQYF.

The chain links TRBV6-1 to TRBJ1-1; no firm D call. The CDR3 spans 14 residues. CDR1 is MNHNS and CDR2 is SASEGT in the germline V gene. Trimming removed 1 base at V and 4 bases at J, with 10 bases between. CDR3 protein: CASSEEGYSTEAFF. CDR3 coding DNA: TGTGCCAGCAGTGAAGAAGGATATTCCACTGAAGCTTTCTTT.

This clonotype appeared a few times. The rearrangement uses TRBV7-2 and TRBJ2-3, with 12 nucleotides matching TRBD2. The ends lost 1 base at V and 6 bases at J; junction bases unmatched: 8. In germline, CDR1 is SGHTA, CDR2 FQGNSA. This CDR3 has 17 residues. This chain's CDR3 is CASSLVGLAGYADTQYF. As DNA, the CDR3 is TGTGCCAGCAGCTTAGTAGGACTAGCGGGATACGCGGATACGCAGTATTTT.

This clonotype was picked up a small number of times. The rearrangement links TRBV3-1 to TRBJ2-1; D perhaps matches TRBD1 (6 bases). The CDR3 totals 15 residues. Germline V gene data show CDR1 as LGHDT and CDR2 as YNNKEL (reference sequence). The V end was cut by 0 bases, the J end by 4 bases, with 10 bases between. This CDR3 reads CASSQEGQVYNEQFF. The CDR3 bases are TGTGCCAGCAGCCAAGAGGGACAAGTATACAATGAGCAGTTCTTC.

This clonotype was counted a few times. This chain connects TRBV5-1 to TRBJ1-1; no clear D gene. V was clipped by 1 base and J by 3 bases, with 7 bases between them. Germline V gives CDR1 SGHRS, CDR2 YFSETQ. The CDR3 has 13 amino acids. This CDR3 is CASSLNVDTEAFF. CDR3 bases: TGCGCCAGCAGCTTGAATGTAGACACTGAAGCTTTCTTT. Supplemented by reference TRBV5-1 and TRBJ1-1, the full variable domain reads KAGVTQTPRYLIKTRGQQVTLSCSPISGHRSVSWYQQTPGQGLQFLFEYFSETQRNKGNFPGRFSGRQFSNSRSEMNVSTLELGDSALYLCASSLNVDTEAFFGQGTRLTVV.

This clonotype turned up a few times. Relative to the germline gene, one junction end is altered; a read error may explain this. The CDR3 reads CASSFLTGFNERFF. CDR3 DNA: TGCGCCAGCAGCTTCCTAACAGGGTTTAATGAGCGGTTCTTC. The chain couples TRBV11-3 to TRBJ2-1, with a possible D match to TRBD1 (6 bases). This CDR3 is built from 14 residues. From germline, CDR1 is SGHNT and CDR2 YENEEA.

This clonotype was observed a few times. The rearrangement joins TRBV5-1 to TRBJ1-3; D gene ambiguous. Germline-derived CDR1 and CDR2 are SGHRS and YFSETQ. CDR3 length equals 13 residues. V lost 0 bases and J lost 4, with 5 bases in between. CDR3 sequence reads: CASSLVWGNTIYF. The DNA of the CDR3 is TGCGCCAGCAGCTTGGTCTGGGGAAACACCATATATTTT.

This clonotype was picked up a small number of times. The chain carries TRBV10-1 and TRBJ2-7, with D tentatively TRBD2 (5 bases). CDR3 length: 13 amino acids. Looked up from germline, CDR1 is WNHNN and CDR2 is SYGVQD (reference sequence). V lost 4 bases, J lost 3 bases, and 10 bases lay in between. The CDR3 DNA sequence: TGCGCCAGCAGTGTAGCGAGGAACTACGAGCAGTACTTC. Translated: CASSVARNYEQYF.

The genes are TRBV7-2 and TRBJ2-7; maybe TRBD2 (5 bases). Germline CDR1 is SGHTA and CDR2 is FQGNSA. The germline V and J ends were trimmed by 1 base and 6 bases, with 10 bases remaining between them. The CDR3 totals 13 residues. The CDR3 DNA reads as TGTGCCAGCAGCTTAGATCGGGCGGGCGAGCAGTACGTC. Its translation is CASSLDRAGEQYV.

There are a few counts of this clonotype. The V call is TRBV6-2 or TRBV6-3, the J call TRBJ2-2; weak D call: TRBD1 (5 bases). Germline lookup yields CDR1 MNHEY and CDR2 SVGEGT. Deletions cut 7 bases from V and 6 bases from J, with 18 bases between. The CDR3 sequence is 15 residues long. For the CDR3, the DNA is TGTGCCAGCACCAAAAGGAGATCAGGGTCCGGGGAGCTGTTTTTT. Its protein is CASTKRRSGSGELFF.

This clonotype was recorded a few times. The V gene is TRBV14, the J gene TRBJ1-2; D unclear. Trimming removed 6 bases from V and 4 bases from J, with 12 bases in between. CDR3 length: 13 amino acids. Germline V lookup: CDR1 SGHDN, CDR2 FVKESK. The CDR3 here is CASRHAGSYGYTF. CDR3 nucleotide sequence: TGTGCCAGCAGGCACGCGGGCTCCTATGGCTACACCTTC.

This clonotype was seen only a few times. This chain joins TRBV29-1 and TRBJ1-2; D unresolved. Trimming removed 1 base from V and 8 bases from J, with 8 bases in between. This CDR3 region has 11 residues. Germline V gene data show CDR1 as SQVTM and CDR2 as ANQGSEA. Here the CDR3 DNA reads TGCAGCGTTGAAGTGCGTCTCGGCTACACCTTC. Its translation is CSVEVRLGYTF.

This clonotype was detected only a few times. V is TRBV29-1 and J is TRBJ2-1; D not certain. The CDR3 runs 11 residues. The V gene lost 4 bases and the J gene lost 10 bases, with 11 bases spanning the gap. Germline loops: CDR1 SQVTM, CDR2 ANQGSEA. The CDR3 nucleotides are TGCAGCGTTGGGACGACTGGAGAGCAGTTCTTC. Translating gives CSVGTTGEQFF.

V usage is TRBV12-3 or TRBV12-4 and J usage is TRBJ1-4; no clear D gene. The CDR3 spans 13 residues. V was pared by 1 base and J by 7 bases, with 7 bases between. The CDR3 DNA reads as TGTGCCAGCAGTTTAGGCAGGTTTGAAAAACTGTTTTTT. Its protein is CASSLGRFEKLFF.